The entry below describes one TCR beta chain. This specimen comes from a study of shared T cell receptors in the human thymus. Assay used: immunoSEQ multiplex PCR; TCRdb lists only in-frame clones, some missing. Of hundreds of thousands of clones listed, 70% to 90% are singletons. The length of the CDR3 is 15 residues. The germline V and J ends were trimmed by 2 bases and 3 bases, with 11 bases remaining between them. Germline assignment: CDR1 SGHRS and CDR2 YFSETQ. This sample also belongs to another study, concerning human thymus T cells. That publication notes: Within thymic and blood repertoires, V and J gene usage appeared to be biased. As related research reported, thymic repertoires overlapped highly among unrelated individuals.

The sequenced material came from thymocytes. This receptor was obtained from a boy under three years old with a congenital heart defect. The rearrangement links TRBV5-1 to TRBJ2-2; TRBD1 is a possible D gene (5 bases). The CDR3 region is CASSLRGADTGELFF. CDR3 nucleotides: TGCGCCAGCAGCTTAAGGGGCGCGGACACCGGGGAGCTGTTTTTT.